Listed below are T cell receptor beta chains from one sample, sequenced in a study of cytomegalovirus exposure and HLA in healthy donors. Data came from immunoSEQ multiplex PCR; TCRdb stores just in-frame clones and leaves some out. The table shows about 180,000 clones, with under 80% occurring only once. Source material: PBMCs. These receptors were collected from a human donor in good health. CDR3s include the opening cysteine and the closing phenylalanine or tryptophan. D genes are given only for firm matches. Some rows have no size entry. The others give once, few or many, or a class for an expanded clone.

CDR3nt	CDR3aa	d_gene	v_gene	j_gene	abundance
TGTGCCAGCAGTCGGGGGACAGTAACCAACACTGAAGCTTTCTTT	CASSRGTVTNTEAFF	TRBD1	TRBV6-5	TRBJ1-1	.
TGTGCCAGCAGGCCCACAGGATACTATGGCTACACCTTC	CASRPTGYYGYTF	.	TRBV7-2	TRBJ1-2	.
TGTGCCAGCAGCCAAATGACAGGGGCGAACAATGAGCAGTTCTTC	CASSQMTGANNEQFF	TRBD1	TRBV7-9	TRBJ2-1	few
TGTGCCAGCAGTTTCCCCCCCCTGGCAGGTTACTCCTACGAGCAGTACTTC	CASSFPPLAGYSYEQYF	.	TRBV27	TRBJ2-7	.
TGTGCCAGCAGCAAGGCCGGGACTAGCGTTTTCTATGAGCAGTTCTTC	CASSKAGTSVFYEQFF	TRBD2	TRBV11-1	TRBJ2-1	.
TGCAGTGCTAGCCTTCGGGAGACCCAGTACTTC	CSASLRETQYF	.	TRBV20-1	TRBJ2-5	.
TGTGCCAGCAGCCGAGACAGGGGCGGGCAGCCCCAGCATTTT	CASSRDRGGQPQHF	TRBD1	TRBV4-2	TRBJ1-5	.
TGTGCCAGTAGTACATTGACAGAGAATCAGCCCCAGCATTTT	CASSTLTENQPQHF	.	TRBV19	TRBJ1-5	.
TGTGCCAGCAGCGTTCTAGCGGGGGGCCCTAACGGGGAGCTGTTTTTT	CASSVLAGGPNGELFF	TRBD2	TRBV5-5	TRBJ2-2	once
TGTGCCAGCAGCCCAGTTCTCTCTGGGGCCAACGTCCTGACTTTC	CASSPVLSGANVLTF	.	TRBV7-2	TRBJ2-6	.
TGTGCCAGCAGTGAACTAGCGGGGGGCTACAATGAGCAGTTCTTC	CASSELAGGYNEQFF	TRBD2	TRBV6-1	TRBJ2-1	many
TGCGCCAGCAGCCAACGGACAGGGGGCTGCGAGCAGTACTTC	CASSQRTGGCEQYF	TRBD1	TRBV4-3	TRBJ2-7	.
TGTGCCAGCAGTGACTTAACTAGCGCGAGCTCCTACAATGAGCAGTTCTTC	CASSDLTSASSYNEQFF	TRBD2	TRBV6-4	TRBJ2-1	.
TGCAGCGTTGAGGCAGGGGGCGGTGAGACCCAGTACTTC	CSVEAGGGETQYF	TRBD1	TRBV29-1	TRBJ2-5	.
TGTGCCAGCAGCCAAGAGCGAGGGTGGGGTCGGACAGATACGCAGTATTTT	CASSQERGWGRTDTQYF	.	TRBV4-2	TRBJ2-3	.
TGTGCCAGCAGCTCGGGACTAGCTGGGAACACCGGGGAGCTGTTTTTT	CASSSGLAGNTGELFF	TRBD2	TRBV5-4	TRBJ2-2	.
TGCGCCAGCAGCCACGTTACAGGGGCCGGGGAGCTGTTTTTT	CASSHVTGAGELFF	TRBD1	TRBV4-1	TRBJ2-2	.
TGTGCCAGCAGTTTATGGCCGGAGGTAGGGCAAGAGACCCAGTACTTC	CASSLWPEVGQETQYF	.	TRBV28	TRBJ2-5	.
TGTGCCAGCAGGGGACAGGGAGTAAACATTCAGTACTTC	CASRGQGVNIQYF	TRBD1	TRBV14	TRBJ2-4	.
TGCGCCAGCAGCTTGGAGGCCCCAGGGGTAGAGACCCAGTACTTC	CASSLEAPGVETQYF	.	TRBV5-1	TRBJ2-5	.
TGCGCCAGCAGCCAAGGGGACAGGGGTTGGAGCGGCTACACCTTC	CASSQGDRGWSGYTF	TRBD1	TRBV4-1	TRBJ1-2	.
TGTGCCAGCACCCCCGGGACAGGTTCGGGAGCTTTCTTT	CASTPGTGSGAFF	TRBD1	TRBV9	TRBJ1-1	few
TGTGCCAGCAGCTTAGGGCAGACCTATAATTCACCCCTCCACTTT	CASSLGQTYNSPLHF	.	TRBV13	TRBJ1-6	.
TGTGCCAGCTCACCCGAGAGGGTAGGTAGGAATGAGCAGTTCTTC	CASSPERVGRNEQFF	.	TRBV18	TRBJ2-1	.
TGCGCCAGCAGTGGGGGACAGGGAACCTACGAGCAGTACTTC	CASSGGQGTYEQYF	TRBD1	TRBV5-1	TRBJ2-7	few
TGTGCCAGTACTCCCGGATCGACAGGTACTGACGGCGAAGCTTTCTTT	CASTPGSTGTDGEAFF	.	TRBV19	TRBJ1-1	once
TGTGCCTGGAGTGGACTGTTGGAGGGGACGCAGTATTTT	CAWSGLLEGTQYF	.	TRBV30	TRBJ2-3	.
TGCAGCATCGAGTCCCGGGACTCAAGCTCTGGAAACACCATATATTTT	CSIESRDSSSGNTIYF	.	TRBV29-1	TRBJ1-3	.
TGTGCCAGCAGTTACTCCGGGGACAGGGAAGAGCAGTACTTC	CASSYSGDREEQYF	TRBD1	TRBV6-6	TRBJ2-7	.
TGTGCCAGCAGCCAATTGGGGGGGTCCCCCTACAATGAGCAGTTCTTC	CASSQLGGSPYNEQFF	TRBD2	TRBV14	TRBJ2-1	few
TGTGCCAGCAGATCGGGGCGGGGTATGACTGAAGCTTTCTTT	CASRSGRGMTEAFF	.	TRBV6-5	TRBJ1-1	.